This T cell receptor (beta chain) was documented in a study of radiation and T cells in renal cell carcinoma. Study-wide results and limits: Top tumor clonotypes rose in blood 2 weeks post-radiation, then contracted. Baseline intratumoral clonotype presence is unknown without pretreatment biopsies.

With regard to this clone: As yet, its antigen is unknown.

The CDR3 is 15 residues long. V trimming: 3 bases; J trimming: 6 bases; junction bases outside the gene matches: 7. Germline V lookup: CDR1 SGHRS, CDR2 YFSETQ. Here immunoSEQ multiplex PCR was the method, and the copy in TCRdb shows in-frame clones only, minus some. The table has approximately 45,000 clones, around 83% seen once. Specified time point: baseline pretreatment blood. Treatment defined: 15 Gy SBRT to primary tumor, nephrectomy 4 weeks later. Blood was sampled at baseline, 2 weeks and 4 weeks after SBRT. This renal cell carcinoma was of the clear cell type. The rearrangement uses TRBV5-1 and TRBJ2-3; 10 bases line up with TRBD2. Specimen: blood, collected from a patient whose treatment included radiotherapy and nephrectomy. The TCR was taken from a woman in her seventies with renal cell carcinoma. The CDR3 DNA reads TGCGCCAGCAGCTCTAGCGGGGGCCCCACCGATACGCAGTATTTT. Translated: CASSSSGGPTDTQYF.